The clone carrying this TCR beta chain was observed at least ten times. Its antigen remains unknown. V lost 0 bases and J lost 0, with 10 bases in between. CDR1 is SGHRS and CDR2 is YFSETQ in the germline V gene. The CDR3 contains 17 residues. Individual cDNA molecules had unique molecular identifiers attached to them by the library. MiXCR was run by TCRdb on the RACE reads, yielding one entry per CDR3 protein. The sample has around 300,000 distinct CDR3 sequences; under 8% are singletons. Time point in this sample: patch test 1, 2 weeks after DPC sensitization. Treatment described: therapeutic diphenylcyclopropenone sensitization with weekly scalp DPC. This specimen belongs to a study of human T cells and chemical hapten exposure. Overall study context: Each patch test put 0.01% DPC on the upper back, and results were read at 6 days.

Whole-study results and caveats: With alopecia, donors may have immune responses unlike healthy people's.

Sample: whole blood, taken in connection with sensitization to the hapten diphenylcyclopropenone (DPC). The J gene is TRBJ2-6, the V gene TRBV5-1, with a possible D match to TRBD1 (5 bases). This receptor was obtained from a young woman with alopecia areata. Some clones in this sample may be carry-over from other donors' samples. CDR3 in amino acids: CASSLGGPGSGANVLTF. In nucleotides, the CDR3 is TGCGCCAGCAGCTTGGGGGGCCCAGGCTCTGGGGCCAACGTCCTGACTTTC.